Sequencing of this TCR beta chain was carried out in a study of OX40 agonist ivuxolimab in advanced cancers. Looking at the study overall: Ivuxolimab, which is an agonistic anti-OX40 (CD134) antibody, was administered to the patients.

Repertoires were generated with immunoSEQ multiplex PCR, while TCRdb's copy carries only in-frame clones and drops some. Altogether roughly 89,000 clones are present, roughly 84% being singletons, with the ten largest covering roughly 6%. Trimming took 7 bases from V and 7 from J; bases not matched to a gene: 6. This CDR3 has 14 residues. Germline values: CDR1 SNHLY, CDR2 FYNNEI. The chain carries TRBV2 and TRBJ2-2; 10 bases agree with TRBD2. Here the sequenced sample was CD4+ or CD8+ T cells sorted from blood, taken in a trial of the OX40 agonist ivuxolimab. The clonotype originates from an adult with an advanced solid tumor such as melanoma, head and neck, liver or kidney cancer. CDR3 DNA sequence: TGTGCCAGCAATCCCCTAGCGGGGGTCGGGGAGCTGTTTTTT. It codes for CASNPLAGVGELFF.